The T cell receptor (beta chain) described here comes from a study of Graves' ophthalmopathy and Graves' hyperthyroidism. Broader study findings: Blood contained most expanded thyroid clonotypes exceeding 0.001 frequency.

V dropped 6 bases and J dropped 6; count of bases not matched to a gene: 9. Germline V gene sequence: CDR1 SGHAT, CDR2 FQNNGV. The CDR3 extends over 14 amino acids. This clonotype was seen ten or more times. Its antigen remains unidentified. RNA transcripts provided the template for amplifying TCR beta CDR3 regions. First-round RT-PCR used HTBI primers; second-round multiplex PCR followed. TCRdb reanalysed the multiplex PCR reads using MiXCR and keeps one entry per CDR3 protein. The table shows some 520,000 distinct CDR3 sequences, with around an eighth occurring only once. V and J are TRBV11-2 and TRBJ1-1, with 8 bases identical to TRBD1. The sequence was obtained from a woman aged 25 to 45 with Graves' ophthalmopathy. Sequencing input: blood. The CDR3 DNA reads as TGTGCCAGCAGAAAGCAGGGGGCTAGGGCTGAAGCTTTCTTT. This gives the protein CASRKQGARAEAFF.